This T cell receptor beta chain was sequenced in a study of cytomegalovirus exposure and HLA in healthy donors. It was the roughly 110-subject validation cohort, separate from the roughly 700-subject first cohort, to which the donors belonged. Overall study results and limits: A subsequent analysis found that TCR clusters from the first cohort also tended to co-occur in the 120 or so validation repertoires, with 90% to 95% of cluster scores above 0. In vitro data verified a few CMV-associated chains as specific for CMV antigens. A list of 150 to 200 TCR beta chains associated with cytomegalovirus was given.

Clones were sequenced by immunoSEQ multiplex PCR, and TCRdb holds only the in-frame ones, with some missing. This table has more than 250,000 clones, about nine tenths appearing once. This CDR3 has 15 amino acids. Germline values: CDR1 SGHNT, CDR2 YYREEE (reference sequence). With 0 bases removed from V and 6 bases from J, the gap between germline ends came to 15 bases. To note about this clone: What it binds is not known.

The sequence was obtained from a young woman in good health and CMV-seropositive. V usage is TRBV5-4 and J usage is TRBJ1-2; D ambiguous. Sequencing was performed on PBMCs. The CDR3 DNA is TGTGCCAGCAGCTTGGGAGGATTTTACGCGGATGGCTACACCTTC. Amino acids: CASSLGGFYADGYTF.